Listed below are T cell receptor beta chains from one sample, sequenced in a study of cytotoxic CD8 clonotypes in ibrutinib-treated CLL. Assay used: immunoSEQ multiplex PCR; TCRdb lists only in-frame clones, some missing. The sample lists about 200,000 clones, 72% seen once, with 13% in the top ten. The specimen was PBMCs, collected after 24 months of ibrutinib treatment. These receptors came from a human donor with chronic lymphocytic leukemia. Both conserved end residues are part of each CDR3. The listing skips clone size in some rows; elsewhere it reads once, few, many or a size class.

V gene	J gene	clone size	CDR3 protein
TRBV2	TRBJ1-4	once	CASSVGTGYEKLFF
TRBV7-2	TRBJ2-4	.	CASSLWASGSSGIQYF
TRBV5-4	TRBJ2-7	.	CASSLDVSGSEQYF
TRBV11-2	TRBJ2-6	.	CASSLPHWDSNSGANVLTF
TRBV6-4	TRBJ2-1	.	CATRGEASGYNEQFF
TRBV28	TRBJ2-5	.	CASSLLGRPETQYF
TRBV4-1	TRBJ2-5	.	CASSQSPASGRVRETQYF
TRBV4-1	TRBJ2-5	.	CASSQVLPSGTQYF
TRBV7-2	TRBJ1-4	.	CASAQQQTNEKLFF
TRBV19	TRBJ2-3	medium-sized	CASRIRGFTSTDTQYF
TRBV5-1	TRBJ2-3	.	CASLAAGVADTQYF
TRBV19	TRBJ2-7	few	CASSHPGGVTYEQYF
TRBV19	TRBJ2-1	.	CASSMATSSNEQFF
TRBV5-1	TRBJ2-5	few	CASSVTGRETQYF
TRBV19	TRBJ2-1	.	CASSHSGGREQFF
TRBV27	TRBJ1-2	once	CASSLIPVSYGYTF
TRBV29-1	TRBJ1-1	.	CSVEDIRQGWNTEAFF
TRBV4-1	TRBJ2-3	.	CASRRLAGVGTDTQYF
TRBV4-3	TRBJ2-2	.	CASSQDPSPTNTGELFF
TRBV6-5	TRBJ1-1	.	CASSYSFLAVGAFF
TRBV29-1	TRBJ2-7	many	CSVSGTSGSYEQYF
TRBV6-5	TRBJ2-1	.	CASSTTSNEQFF
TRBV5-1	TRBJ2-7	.	CASSLWLAGVSYEQYF
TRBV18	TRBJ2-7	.	CASSPFRDRASYEQYF
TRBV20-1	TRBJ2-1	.	CSAIAGKQFF
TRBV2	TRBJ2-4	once	CASSDTDRGSYIQYF
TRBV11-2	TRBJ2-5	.	CASSLWTSGETQYF
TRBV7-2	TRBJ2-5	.	CASSLAPMETQYF
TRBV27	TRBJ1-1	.	CASNQGTNTEAFF
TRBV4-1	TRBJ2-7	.	CASSLIGQGMYEQYF
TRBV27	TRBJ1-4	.	CASSLSMTGGANEKLFF
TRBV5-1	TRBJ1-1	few	CASSYTRTVSSEAFF
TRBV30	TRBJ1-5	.	CAWSMGQGSNQPQHF
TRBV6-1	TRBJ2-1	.	CASMGLAGVGEQFF
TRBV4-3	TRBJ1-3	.	CASSQAWDSIGNTIYF
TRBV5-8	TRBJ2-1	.	CASSAWRSLTANEQFF
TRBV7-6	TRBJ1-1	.	CASSLGSGTEAFF
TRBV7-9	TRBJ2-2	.	CASSPLISPRSGELFF